The 15 T cell receptor beta chains below were found in one sample sequenced in a study of blood T cell repertoires in COVID-19 (TCRdb year 2020). Preparation of the library involved the immunoSEQ multiplex PCR assay. TCRdb stores this immuneACCESS table with in-frame sequences only. Part of the clones is absent; in the studies checked, under half of the shortfall reflects unresolved V genes, and no reason is known for the rest. Across this sample there are approximately 110,000 clones, with 80% seen only once. In total, the top ten clones hold roughly 4% of the sample. The sequencing sample was made of peripheral blood. Receptor source: a human donor in a cohort sampled during active or convalescent COVID-19.

V usage is TRBV5-1 and J usage is TRBJ2-3; tentatively, D is TRBD2 (6 bases). The CDR3 runs 15 residues. The germline CDR1 and CDR2 sequences are SGHRS and YFSETQ. V was clipped by 0 bases and J by 2 bases, with 10 bases between them. The CDR3 sequence is CASSLVGTDTDTQYF. CDR3 DNA sequence: TGCGCCAGCAGCTTGGTCGGGACTGACACAGATACGCAGTATTTT.

This clone was counted a few times. The gene calls are TRBV27 and TRBJ2-1; D ambiguous. The CDR3 has 11 amino acids. CDR1 and CDR2 from the germline V gene are MNHEY and SMNVEV (reference sequence). Between the trimmed V and J ends, which lost 4 bases and 12 bases, there was a span of 10 bases. The CDR3 is CASSSIGGQFF. The CDR3 DNA reads TGTGCCAGCAGTTCAATCGGTGGGCAGTTCTTC.

The chain recombines TRBV11-3 with TRBJ2-7; D not certain. V was pared by 1 base and J by 3 bases, with 13 bases between. The CDR3 spans 15 residues. Per germline, CDR1 SGHNT and CDR2 YENEEA. CDR3 sequence reads: CASSLGCTKSYEQYF. Here the CDR3 DNA reads TGTGCCAGCAGCTTAGGTTGTACCAAGAGCTACGAGCAGTACTTC. The full variable domain, with the rest looked up from reference TRBV11-3 and TRBJ2-7, is EAGVVQSPRYKIIEKKQPVAFWCNPISGHNTLYWYLQNLGQGPELLIRYENEEAVDDSQLPKDRFSAERLKGVDSTLKIQPAELGDSAVYLCASSLGCTKSYEQYFGPGTRLTVT.

The J gene is TRBJ2-3, the V gene TRBV11-1; D may be TRBD2 (5 bases). CDR1 is SGHAT and CDR2 is FQDESV in the germline V gene (reference sequence). The CDR3 covers 14 residues. The germline V and J ends were trimmed by 3 bases and 2 bases, with 9 bases remaining between them. The CDR3 coding sequence is TGTGCCAGCAGCTTTAGCGACCCCACAGATACGCAGTATTTT. This codes for CASSFSDPTDTQYF.

The chain uses TRBV3-1 (or the pseudogene TRBV3-2) and TRBJ1-5; D uncertain. In germline, CDR1 is LGHDT, CDR2 YNNKEL (reference sequence). Trimming pared 0 bases from V and 1 base from J, leaving 7 bases between. The CDR3 is 15 residues long. Written as DNA, the CDR3 is TGTGCCAGCAGCCAAGATCCCGGGAGCAATCAGCCCCAGCATTTT. This codes for CASSQDPGSNQPQHF.

The CDR3, as DNA: TGCGCCAGCAGCGGGCCAGCGGGGGAGAACACCGGGGAGCTGTTTTTT. Translated: CASSGPAGENTGELFF. J is TRBJ2-2 and V is TRBV5-1, with 8 bases aligning to TRBD2. This CDR3 spans 16 amino acids. V shed 4 bases, J shed 1 base, and the junction held 6 bases outside the gene matches. Germline V lookup: CDR1 SGHRS, CDR2 YFSETQ. Combining the CDR3 with reference TRBV5-1 and TRBJ2-2 gives the whole variable domain KAGVTQTPRYLIKTRGQQVTLSCSPISGHRSVSWYQQTPGQGLQFLFEYFSETQRNKGNFPGRFSGRQFSNSRSEMNVSTLELGDSALYLCASSGPAGENTGELFFGEGSRLTVL.

The V gene is TRBV11-3, the J gene TRBJ2-5; 12 nucleotides match TRBD2. V dropped 5 bases and J dropped 5; count of bases not matched to a gene: 9. The CDR3 contains 16 residues. Germline values: CDR1 SGHNT, CDR2 YENEEA. The CDR3 coding sequence is TGTGCCAGCAGCGCCCGACTAGCGGGAGCCGAGGAGACCCAGTACTTC. This gives the protein CASSARLAGAEETQYF. Variable domain in full (rest from reference TRBV11-3 and TRBJ2-5): EAGVVQSPRYKIIEKKQPVAFWCNPISGHNTLYWYLQNLGQGPELLIRYENEEAVDDSQLPKDRFSAERLKGVDSTLKIQPAELGDSAVYLCASSARLAGAEETQYFGPGTRLLVL.

This clone came up a few times. The chain employs TRBV29-1 and TRBJ1-2; D may be TRBD1 (5 bases). CDR3 length: 12 residues. Germline lookup yields CDR1 SQVTM and CDR2 ANQGSEA. Trimming shortened V by 7 bases and J by 7 bases, and 16 bases separated the two germline ends. Written as DNA, the CDR3 is TGCAGCGCCCAAGGCTCAAGGGGTGGCTACACCTTC. As protein: CSAQGSRGGYTF.

The CDR3 spells CASSFGGGNIQYF. The CDR3 DNA is TGCGCCAGCAGCTTCGGGGGGGGGAACATTCAGTACTTC. The V gene is TRBV4-3, the J gene TRBJ2-4, with 8 bases fitting TRBD2. J lost 7 bases, V lost 5 bases, and 4 bases had no gene match. Germline assignment: CDR1 LGHNA and CDR2 YSLEER. This CDR3 comprises 13 residues.

This chain connects TRBV28 to TRBJ1-4; 9 bases align to TRBD1. The CDR3 length is 15 residues. Germline CDR1 reads MDHEN; CDR2 reads SYDVKM. J gave up 5 bases and V 3 bases, and 4 bases lay outside the gene matches. The CDR3 region has the DNA TGTGCCAGCAGTTTTCACAGGGGGCAGAATGAAAAACTGTTTTTT. This codes for CASSFHRGQNEKLFF.

This clone has just a few counts. The chain uses TRBV6-5 and TRBJ1-3; D unclear. The V gene's germline CDR1 is MNHEY and CDR2 SVGAGI. The CDR3 is 15 residues long. V was pared by 4 bases and J by 0 bases, with 10 bases between. In DNA form, the CDR3 reads TGTGCCAGCAGTTTTTCACCCTACTCTGGAAACACCATATATTTT. Its translation is CASSFSPYSGNTIYF.

The chain is built from TRBV11-2 and TRBJ2-1, with 11 bases identical to TRBD1. The CDR3 is 15 amino acids. Germline V gene sequence: CDR1 SGHAT, CDR2 FQNNGV. V was clipped by 5 bases and J by 6 bases; unmatched bases: 6. This CDR3 is CASSPGQGAFNEQFF. The DNA of the CDR3 is TGTGCCAGCAGCCCCGGACAGGGGGCCTTCAATGAGCAGTTCTTC.

This chain links TRBV2 with TRBJ1-5; 9 nucleotides align to TRBD1. V trimming: 4 bases; J trimming: 4 bases; junction bases outside the gene matches: 11. CDR3 length: 17 residues. Germline lookup yields CDR1 SNHLY and CDR2 FYNNEI. CDR3 nucleotides: TGTGCCAGCAGTGCCGGACAGGGGTTCATCAGTAATCAGCCCCAGCATTTT. This gives the protein CASSAGQGFISNQPQHF.

The chain has TRBV2 and TRBJ2-2; TRBD2 aligns across 8 bases. This CDR3 has 16 amino acids. V trimming: 7 bases; J trimming: 4 bases; junction bases outside the gene matches: 11. Germline CDR1 is SNHLY and CDR2 is FYNNEI. CDR3 bases: TGTGCCAGCACGCTGAAGCGGGAGCCGGTCACCGGGGAGCTGTTTTTT. Encoded protein: CASTLKREPVTGELFF.

This chain links TRBV27 with TRBJ2-7; 12 positions agree with TRBD2. The CDR3 extends over 17 amino acids. The trim removed 7 bases at V and 1 base at J, leaving 11 bases unmatched. Germline V CDR1 and CDR2: MNHEY, SMNVEV (reference sequence). The DNA for the CDR3 is TGTGCCAGCATTTTTTCCCCAACTAGCGGGAGGTCCTACGAGCAGTACTTC. Translation: CASIFSPTSGRSYEQYF.